This TCR beta chain was identified during a study of cytomegalovirus exposure and HLA in healthy donors. Study-wide results and caveats: CMV serostatus was the sole immune exposure information available. Earlier results showed most TCR beta V segments being productive about 87% or about 30% of the time. In presence/absence analyses, roughly uniform sequencing depth across donors was assumed. According to a later analysis, most TCR beta chains associated with CMV appeared HLA-restricted.

V was trimmed by 1 base and J by 3 bases, leaving 11 bases between them. The CDR3 is 15 amino acids. Looked up from germline, CDR1 is KGHSH and CDR2 is LQKENI. The table lists this clone with a count of one. Its specificity is unknown. Vbeta (60) and Jbeta (13) primers were used in the PCR. Only in-frame clones appear in the TCRdb table, and some are missing; sequencing was by immunoSEQ multiplex PCR. Of some 78,000 clones detected, 72% appear once; the ten largest clones hold 11%. The clonotype originates from a woman in her 40s in good health and CMV-seropositive. The chain carries TRBV18 and TRBJ2-3, with D tentatively TRBD1 (5 bases). Sequenced: PBMCs. In nucleotides, the CDR3 is TGTGCCAGCTCACCACAGGGGTTAGAGACAGATACGCAGTATTTT. Amino acid sequence: CASSPQGLETDTQYF.